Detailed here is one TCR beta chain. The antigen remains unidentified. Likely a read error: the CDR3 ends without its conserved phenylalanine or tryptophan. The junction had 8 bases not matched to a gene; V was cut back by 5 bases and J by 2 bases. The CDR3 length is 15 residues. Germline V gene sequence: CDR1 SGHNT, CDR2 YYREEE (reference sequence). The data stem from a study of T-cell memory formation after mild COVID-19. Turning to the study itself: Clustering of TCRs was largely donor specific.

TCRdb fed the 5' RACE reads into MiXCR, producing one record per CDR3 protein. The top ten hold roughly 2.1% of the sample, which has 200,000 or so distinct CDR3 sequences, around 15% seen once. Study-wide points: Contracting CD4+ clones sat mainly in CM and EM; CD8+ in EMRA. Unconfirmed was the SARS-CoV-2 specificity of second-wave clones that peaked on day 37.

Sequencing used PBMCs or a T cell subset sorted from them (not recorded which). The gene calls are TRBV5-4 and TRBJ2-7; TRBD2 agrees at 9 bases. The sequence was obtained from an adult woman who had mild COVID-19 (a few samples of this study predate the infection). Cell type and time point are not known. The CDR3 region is CASRVSGRPTYEQYY. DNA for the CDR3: TGTGCCAGCAGGGTGAGCGGGAGGCCCACCTACGAGCAGTACTAC.